The following is a T cell receptor (beta chain) sequence with its context. The ends lost 6 bases at V and 3 bases at J; junction bases unmatched: 9. The CDR3 contains 15 residues. The data originate from a study of T cell repertoires in cytomegalovirus infection. Overall study context: Public TCR beta signatures marked donors with CMV infection and the matching HLA.

TCRdb processed the reads anew with MiXCR; each CDR3 protein has one entry. The sample yields some 450,000 distinct CDR3 sequences, 31% seen once. Sequenced: PBMCs. This clonotype was obtained from a human donor in good health (CMV status not recorded). Some clones in this sample may be carry-over from other donors' samples. The gene calls are TRBV12-3 or TRBV12-4 and TRBJ2-7; 9 bases are shared with TRBD1. DNA for the CDR3: TGTGCCAGCAGCTTGACCGGGACAGGGTACTACGAGCAGTACTTC. Amino acids: CASSLTGTGYYEQYF.